Following are 25 T cell receptor beta chains from one sample sequenced in a study of T cells in Graves' hyperthyroidism and ophthalmopathy. The investigators amplified TCR beta CDR3 regions from RNA transcripts. Primed by the HTBI set, a first-round RT-PCR was run on the TCR CDR3. TCRdb independently ran MiXCR on the multiplex PCR reads; one entry per CDR3 protein. The data hold roughly 740,000 distinct CDR3 sequences, with 15% to 20% observed a single time. Sequencing was performed on blood. Receptors were obtained from a man aged 18 to 29 with Graves' hyperthyroidism.

This clonotype has a handful of counts. This chain links TRBV29-1 with TRBJ2-7, with 8 bases lining up with TRBD1. The CDR3 has 13 residues. CDR1 is SQVTM and CDR2 is ANQGSEA in the germline V gene. The junction had 6 bases not matched to a gene; V was cut back by 7 bases and J by 1 base. The CDR3 is CSAVDRASYEQYF. As DNA, the CDR3 is TGCAGCGCCGTGGACAGGGCGTCCTACGAGCAGTACTTC.

The rearrangement uses TRBV5-1 and TRBJ2-7; 9 bases fit TRBD1. Germline CDR1 reads SGHRS; CDR2 reads YFSETQ. Trimming removed 5 bases from V and 2 bases from J; junction bases left unmatched: 11. The CDR3 runs 16 residues. The CDR3 nucleotides are TGCGCCAGCAGTCTCTTAGGGACAGGGCGGGCCTACGAGCAGTACTTC. This gives the protein CASSLLGTGRAYEQYF.

V usage is TRBV19 and J usage is TRBJ1-2; D not certain. Per germline, CDR1 LNHDA and CDR2 SQIVND (reference sequence). The V end lost 1 base, the J end lost 7 bases, and 13 bases lay between the germline ends. This CDR3 is 14 amino acids long. The CDR3 loop reads CASSIGATTSGYTF. DNA for the CDR3: TGTGCCAGTAGTATAGGCGCAACAACTTCTGGCTACACCTTC.

This clonotype has a count of ten or more. In DNA, the CDR3 is TGCGCCAGCAGCCAAGGCGGGGGGGGCTCCTACGAGCAGTACTTC. Encoded protein: CASSQGGGGSYEQYF. The rearrangement uses TRBV4-3 and TRBJ2-7; 9 nucleotides line up with TRBD2. The CDR3 length is 15 residues. Per germline, CDR1 LGHNA and CDR2 YSLEER. The V segment lost 1 base and the J segment 0 bases; nucleotides outside the gene matches: 1.

Ten or more counts support this clonotype. The genes are TRBV28 and TRBJ1-2, with D tentatively TRBD1 (6 bases). This CDR3 is built from 18 residues. Germline lookup yields CDR1 MDHEN and CDR2 SYDVKM. V shed 2 bases and J shed 3 bases, with 22 bases lying between them. CDR3 region: CASSLTLPIGQSDYGYTF. The CDR3 DNA reads as TGTGCCAGCAGTTTAACCCTTCCCATAGGACAGTCGGACTATGGCTACACCTTC.

This clonotype was counted ten times or more. The CDR3 reads CASSPRGTVVGEQYF. CDR3 sequence (DNA): TGCGCCAGCAGCCCCCGCGGGACCGTGGTTGGGGAGCAGTACTTC. The chain carries TRBV5-1 and TRBJ2-7; D may be TRBD2 (6 bases). The CDR3 is 15 residues long. V shed 4 bases and J shed 7 bases, with 21 bases lying between them. Looked up from germline, CDR1 is SGHRS and CDR2 is YFSETQ.

A few counts support this clonotype. The gene calls are TRBV20-1 and TRBJ2-1, with D uncertain. CDR3 length equals 12 residues. Trimming shortened V by 0 bases and J by 12 bases, and 12 bases separated the two germline ends. Per the germline V gene, CDR1 is DFQATT and CDR2 is SNEGSKA (reference sequence). Written as DNA, the CDR3 is TGCAGTGCTAGAGAGGCCGAGGCTGGGCAGTTCTTC. Its translation is CSAREAEAGQFF.

In its sample, this clonotype was seen many times. This chain connects TRBV24-1 to TRBJ2-5, with D uncertain. Germline V gives CDR1 KGHDR, CDR2 SFDVKD. The CDR3 runs to 13 residues. Trimming took 2 bases from V and 3 from J, leaving 6 bases between them. The CDR3 DNA sequence: TGTGCCACCAGTGATTCTCGGAAAGAGACCCAGTACTTC. Translated, it gives CATSDSRKETQYF.

The J gene is TRBJ2-4, the V gene TRBV5-1; D possibly corresponds to TRBD2 (6 bases). V lost 4 bases to trimming and J lost 8 bases, with 16 bases between them. Germline V gene sequence: CDR1 SGHRS, CDR2 YFSETQ. CDR3 size: 14 residues. The CDR3 region has the DNA TGCGCCAGCAGCCCCGGGAGCGGTCGAGACATTCAGTACTTC. This translates into CASSPGSGRDIQYF.

This clonotype appeared once. The V call is TRBV5-1, the J call TRBJ2-2; D ambiguous. The CDR3 totals 15 residues. Germline V lookup: CDR1 SGHRS, CDR2 YFSETQ. Trimming took 1 base from V and 3 from J, leaving 10 bases between them. The CDR3 DNA follows: TGCGCCAGCAGCTTGCAGATTATAGACACCGGGGAGCTGTTTTTT. Its translation is CASSLQIIDTGELFF.

CDR3 residues: CATSDSLQEPQETQYF. In nucleotides, the CDR3 is TGTGCCACCAGTGATTCCCTACAGGAACCCCAAGAGACCCAGTACTTC. The chain uses TRBV24-1 and TRBJ2-5; tentatively, D is TRBD1 (5 bases). V lost 2 bases and J 1 base, leaving 13 bases between the germline ends. Looked up from germline, CDR1 is KGHDR and CDR2 is SFDVKD. The CDR3 length is 16 residues.

The sample holds a few counts of this clonotype. The J gene is TRBJ2-1, the V gene TRBV2, with TRBD2 as a possible D gene (6 bases). CDR1 is SNHLY and CDR2 is FYNNEI in the germline V gene. Between the trimmed V and J ends, which lost 3 bases and 1 base, there was a span of 10 bases. The CDR3 has 15 amino acids. The CDR3 loop is CASSDSSGSYNEQFF. The CDR3 DNA reads TGTGCCAGCAGTGACTCGAGCGGGTCCTACAATGAGCAGTTCTTC. The full variable domain, rest sourced from reference TRBV2 and TRBJ2-1, is EPEVTQTPSHQVTQMGQEVILRCVPISNHLYFYWYRQILGQKVEFLVSFYNNEISEKSEIFDDQFSVERPDGSNFTLKIRSTKLEDSAMYFCASSDSSGSYNEQFFGPGTRLTVL.

This clonotype was counted a few times. This sequence joins TRBV7-9 and TRBJ2-7; TRBD2 agrees at 7 bases. In germline, CDR1 is SEHNR, CDR2 FQNEAQ (reference sequence). The CDR3 totals 15 residues. Unmatched junction bases numbered 9, after V lost 5 bases and J lost 2 bases. CDR3 residues: CASSQRDLITYEQYF. Written as DNA, the CDR3 is TGTGCCAGCAGCCAGCGGGACCTGATTACCTACGAGCAGTACTTC.

The chain employs TRBV15 and TRBJ2-2; 11 nucleotides match TRBD2. The CDR3 length is 18 residues. Germline CDR1 reads LNHNV; CDR2 reads YYDKDF (reference sequence). V lost 4 bases and J lost 4; bases outside the gene matches: 11. The CDR3 bases are TGTGCCACCAGCACCCTGAATAGCGGGAGGGCGGGCACCGGGGAGCTGTTTTTT. This sequence encodes CATSTLNSGRAGTGELFF.

This clonotype was recorded many times. The chain joins TRBV5-1 to TRBJ2-1; the D gene is possibly TRBD2 (5 bases). This CDR3 contains 16 residues. V was pared by 3 bases and J by 2 bases, with 15 bases between. Germline V gene sequence: CDR1 SGHRS, CDR2 YFSETQ. The CDR3 reads CASSSGLGEAYNEQFF. Here the CDR3 DNA reads TGCGCCAGCAGCTCTGGCCTGGGAGAGGCCTACAATGAGCAGTTCTTC.

At least ten counts were recorded for this clonotype. This rearrangement joins TRBV2 to TRBJ2-7; 9 bases align to TRBD1. J was trimmed by 1 base and V by 2 bases; bases with no gene match: 3. Germline-derived CDR1 and CDR2 are SNHLY and FYNNEI. CDR3 length: 15 residues. The CDR3 loop is CASSEPGQGSYEQYF. The CDR3 bases are TGTGCCAGCAGTGAACCGGGACAGGGATCCTACGAGCAGTACTTC. Combining the CDR3 with reference TRBV2 and TRBJ2-7 gives the whole variable domain EPEVTQTPSHQVTQMGQEVILRCVPISNHLYFYWYRQILGQKVEFLVSFYNNEISEKSEIFDDQFSVERPDGSNFTLKIRSTKLEDSAMYFCASSEPGQGSYEQYFGPGTRLTVT.

This clonotype was observed many times. V gene TRBV6-2 or TRBV6-3 combines with J gene TRBJ2-2; unclear D gene. The CDR3 runs 17 residues. The germline V and J ends were trimmed by 0 bases and 2 bases, with 13 bases remaining between them. Germline V gives CDR1 MNHEY, CDR2 SVGEGT. The CDR3 DNA reads as TGTGCCAGCAGTTACTCGGTTGCCAGCCCTAACACCGGGGAGCTGTTTTTT. Amino acids: CASSYSVASPNTGELFF.

This clonotype was seen ten or more times. V is TRBV12-3 or TRBV12-4 and J is TRBJ1-5, with 9 bases lining up with TRBD1. Trimming took 5 bases from V and 5 from J; bases not matched to a gene: 13. The CDR3 has 17 residues. CDR3 nucleotides: TGTGCCAGCAGTCATTTGAGAGGGACAGGGCAGGATCAGCCCCAGCATTTT. It is translated as CASSHLRGTGQDQPQHF.

This clonotype was seen ten or more times. This sequence joins TRBV7-9 and TRBJ2-7; the D is unclear. Germline V CDR1 and CDR2: SEHNR, FQNEAQ (reference sequence). V was cut by 0 bases and J by 1 base, with 7 bases left in between. This CDR3 contains 14 residues. CDR3 amino acids: CASSLAVSSYEQYF. The CDR3, as DNA: TGTGCCAGCAGCTTAGCGGTTTCGTCCTACGAGCAGTACTTC.

On this clonotype itself: Just one base apart from a much larger clone, this may be a read error. The genes are TRBV2 and TRBJ2-5, with D perhaps TRBD1 (6 bases). Deletions cut 5 bases from V and 5 bases from J, with 12 bases between. The germline V gene encodes CDR1 SNHLY and CDR2 FYNNEI. This CDR3 is 13 amino acids long. The CDR3 sequence is CASSSGVGETQYF. Written as DNA, the CDR3 is TGTGCCAGCAGTTCAGGGGTCGGGGAGACCCAGTACTTC.

In regard to this clonotype: Sequence at one end of the junction differs from germline and may be a read error. The V and J genes are TRBV11-2 and TRBJ2-1, with a tentative D call TRBD1 (6 bases). From germline, CDR1 is SGHAT and CDR2 FQNNGV. This CDR3 comprises 17 residues. CDR3 sequence (DNA): TGCGCCAGCAGCTTGGGGGCTCAGGCGAGCTCCTACAATGAGCAGTTCTTC. It codes for CASSLGAQASSYNEQFF.

This clonotype was recorded a few times. The chain has TRBV12-5 and TRBJ2-1; D may be TRBD1 or TRBD2 (5 bases each). Germline loops: CDR1 LGHNT, CDR2 FRNRAP. This CDR3 region has 12 residues. V gave up 5 bases and J gave up 15 bases, with 17 bases separating them. The CDR3 region has the DNA TGTGCTAGTGGTCCGAGTCGAATAGGGACGTTCTTC. Its protein product is CASGPSRIGTFF.

The gene calls are TRBV20-1 and TRBJ1-4; maybe TRBD1 (5 bases). Germline V CDR1 and CDR2: DFQATT, SNEGSKA (reference sequence). V was cut by 7 bases and J by 2 bases, with 14 bases left in between. There are 14 residues in the CDR3. This chain's CDR3 is CSVSPGTTNEKLFF. CDR3 DNA: TGCAGTGTCTCTCCCGGGACGACTAATGAAAAACTGTTTTTT.

This clonotype appeared a few times. The rearrangement uses TRBV6-1 and TRBJ2-1, with 9 bases identical to TRBD1. The junction had 7 bases not matched to a gene; V was cut back by 6 bases and J by 7 bases. This CDR3 spans 14 amino acids. CDR1 and CDR2 from the germline V gene are MNHNS and SASEGT. Here the CDR3 reads CASSHLGQGNEQFF. CDR3 sequence (DNA): TGTGCCAGCAGCCACCTGGGACAGGGTAATGAGCAGTTCTTC.

The rearrangement joins TRBV29-1 to TRBJ2-7, with D tentatively TRBD1 (6 bases). There are 15 residues in the CDR3. In germline, CDR1 is SQVTM, CDR2 ANQGSEA. V dropped 1 base and J dropped 0 bases, with 13 bases sitting between them. The CDR3 DNA reads TGCAGCGTTGAAGGGGGCCGGGACACCTCCTACGAGCAGTACTTC. It is translated as CSVEGGRDTSYEQYF.